The sequence of this T cell receptor (beta chain) was determined in a study of post-analysis software for immune sequencing data. Study as a whole: Both relapsing-remitting and secondary progressive multiple sclerosis featured among the disease courses, as did progressive-relapsing multiple sclerosis.

CDR3 size: 13 residues. Trimming left V 7 bases short and J 9 bases short, with 16 bases between. The V gene's germline CDR1 is SEHNR and CDR2 FQNEAQ (reference sequence). Overall study results and limits: A significant reduction in normalized Chao1 diversity was observed in multiple sclerosis patients versus controls. About 5 TRBV segments were more frequent in patients than controls; TRBV5-6, TRBV5-1 and TRBV20-1 belonged to this group. By F measure, strong co-clustering occurred among samples prepared in the same batch.

The TCR beta cDNA libraries carried unique molecular identifiers. Via MiXCR, TCRdb re-called the PCR reads, giving one row per CDR3 protein. The table shows about 540,000 distinct CDR3 sequences, with less than 40% occurring only once. Of note for this clonotype: Its cognate antigen is unknown.

This TCR derives from a girl between 2 and 17 years old with multiple sclerosis. The sample comprised blood. The genes are TRBV7-9 and TRBJ2-1; possible D gene TRBD2, 5 bases. As DNA, the CDR3 is TGTGCCAGCAACTCTATACTAGAGGGTGAGCAGTTCTTC. This sequence encodes CASNSILEGEQFF.